These 29 T cell receptor beta chains were sequenced from one sample in a study of CXCR3-negative and CXCR3-positive naive CD8 T cells. General study results and limits: Naive cells with CXCR3 showed TRB CDR3s that were more hydrophobic than those in CXCR3-negative naive cells.

The antigens for these receptors are not known. 5' RACE that incorporated UMI labels was used to prepare the TRB cDNA libraries. TCRdb re-called the 5' RACE reads and catalogs CDR3 proteins one per entry, DNA excluded. The sample table includes some 150,000 distinct CDR3 sequences. Sequencing was performed on naive CXCR3+ CD8+ T cells from blood. The subset is: CD45RO-CCR7+CD27+CD95- naive CD8+ T cells expressing CXCR3 (TNR3+). Receptors originate from a human donor in good health. Some clones in this sample may be carry-over from other donors' samples.

Here the CDR3 reads CASSRGTEQYF. The chain recombines TRBV28 with TRBJ2-7; lacking DNA, the TRBD1 call made by TCRdb goes unchecked. There are 11 residues in the CDR3. Germline V gene sequence: CDR1 MDHEN, CDR2 SYDVKM.

This rearrangement joins TRBV28 to TRBJ2-5; the D call from TCRdb, TRBD2, cannot be confirmed without DNA. CDR3 length: 15 amino acids. CDR1 and CDR2 from the germline V gene are MDHEN and SYDVKM. The CDR3 protein is CASNERVAQEETQYF.

The rearrangement uses TRBV27 and TRBJ2-7; TCRdb outputs TRBD1, but without DNA this stays unchecked. There are 13 residues in the CDR3. The germline gives CDR1 MNHEY, CDR2 SMNVEV (reference sequence). CDR3 amino acids: CASSWGESYEQYF.

The chain joins TRBV28 to TRBJ2-5. The CDR3 totals 14 residues. The V gene's germline CDR1 is MDHEN and CDR2 SYDVKM. This CDR3 is CASSFLNILETQYF.

The rearrangement uses TRBV13 and TRBJ2-4; the TCRdb D gene call, TRBD2, has no DNA to confirm it. This CDR3 region has 14 residues. Germline V gene lookup returns CDR1 PRHDT and CDR2 FYEKMQ (reference sequence). The CDR3 is CASSLWIGENIQYF.

The chain combines TRBV20-1 with TRBJ2-1; the D gene TCRdb calls, TRBD2, cannot be checked with no DNA. The CDR3 sequence is 18 residues long. Germline V gene data show CDR1 as DFQATT and CDR2 as SNEGSKA (reference sequence). The CDR3 sequence is CSAEDGLAGLSSYNEQFF.

CDR3 protein: CASSLGLNPTGAETQYF. The V gene is TRBV5-1, the J gene TRBJ2-5; TCRdb lists TRBD1, though no DNA is available to test this call. The germline CDR1 and CDR2 sequences are SGHRS and YFSETQ. CDR3 size: 17 residues.

The V gene is TRBV2, the J gene TRBJ2-7; TCRdb gives TRBD2 as the D gene, but with no DNA this cannot be confirmed. Germline CDR1 and CDR2: SNHLY and FYNNEI. The CDR3 runs 13 residues. CDR3 amino acids: CASRVSGPYEQYF.

The chain carries TRBV29-1 and TRBJ2-7; the TRBD2 assignment by TCRdb is unverifiable without DNA. The CDR3 is 16 residues long. The germline V gene has CDR1 SQVTM and CDR2 ANQGSEA. Here the CDR3 reads CSVEGGSGRGAYEQYF.

The rearrangement links TRBV28 to TRBJ1-1; absent DNA, TCRdb's TRBD1 call cannot be checked. The CDR3 runs to 15 residues. Germline CDR1 MDHEN, CDR2 SYDVKM. CDR3 amino acids: CASSLTPQGNTEAFF.

This rearrangement joins TRBV28 to TRBJ2-1; TCRdb proposes TRBD1, but this gene call is untestable without DNA. Germline V gene lookup returns CDR1 MDHEN and CDR2 SYDVKM. This CDR3 is built from 17 residues. The CDR3 spells CASEGTGGAGAIDEQFF.

The chain combines TRBV12-3 or TRBV12-4 with TRBJ2-1; TCRdb's assignment of TRBD1 cannot be checked, as there is no DNA. CDR3 length: 16 amino acids. This CDR3 reads CASSPGQGSSYNEQFF.

The chain carries TRBV4-3 and TRBJ2-2; TCRdb's assignment of TRBD1 cannot be checked, as there is no DNA. The V gene's germline CDR1 is LGHNA and CDR2 YSLEER. This CDR3 has 17 amino acids. The CDR3 sequence: CASSQDMGGQTTGELFF.

This chain uses TRBV7-8 with TRBJ2-5; the TRBD2 assignment by TCRdb is unverifiable without DNA. In germline, CDR1 is SGHVS, CDR2 FQNEAQ. This CDR3 spans 18 amino acids. This CDR3 reads CASSLAGLAGTGREAQYF.

The chain is built from TRBV7-2 and TRBJ2-1. The CDR3 loop spans 16 amino acids. Germline CDR1 and CDR2: SGHTA and FQGNSA. CDR3 sequence: CASSLEWGSSYNEQFF.

The genes are TRBV4-1 and TRBJ1-5; TCRdb's D call, TRBD1, is unchecked because there is no DNA. CDR1 MGHRA and CDR2 YSYEKL come from the germline V gene. The CDR3 is 15 residues long. CDR3 region: CASSPGGQGGQPQHF.

This chain's CDR3 is CASSEWLEQYF. The chain uses TRBV2 and TRBJ2-7. Germline CDR1 and CDR2: SNHLY and FYNNEI. The CDR3 runs to 11 residues.

This chain connects TRBV3-1 to TRBJ2-2; TCRdb reports TRBD1, a call that lacks DNA to check it against. Germline CDR1 is LGHDT and CDR2 is YNNKEL (reference sequence). CDR3 length equals 20 residues. The CDR3 is CASSQYNLATGGAGTGELFF.

This rearrangement joins TRBV20-1 to TRBJ2-1; TCRdb selects TRBD1, and the lack of DNA leaves this call unchecked. CDR1 DFQATT and CDR2 SNEGSKA come from the germline V gene (reference sequence). The CDR3 spans 15 residues. This chain's CDR3 is CSARDPTSGGNEQFF.

This chain connects TRBV27 to TRBJ2-2. This CDR3 contains 12 residues. In germline, CDR1 is MNHEY, CDR2 SMNVEV (reference sequence). The chain's CDR3 is CASRMTPGELFF.

The chain joins TRBV10-3 to TRBJ2-7; TCRdb selects TRBD1, and the lack of DNA leaves this call unchecked. CDR1 ENHRY and CDR2 SYGVKD come from the germline V gene. This CDR3 has 17 amino acids. The CDR3 sequence: CAISDLVAGTGQYEQYF.

The chain links TRBV10-3 to TRBJ2-7. Germline lookup yields CDR1 ENHRY and CDR2 SYGVKD. The CDR3 spans 15 residues. CDR3 region: CAISGPVENVYEQYF.

This chain connects TRBV12-3 or TRBV12-4 to TRBJ2-1; TCRdb gives TRBD1 as the D gene, but with no DNA this cannot be confirmed. The CDR3 length is 12 residues. This CDR3 reads CASSWDSNEQFF.

The chain links TRBV12-3 or TRBV12-4 to TRBJ1-1; checking the TCRdb D call of TRBD1 is not possible without DNA. There are 15 residues in the CDR3. The CDR3: CASSSPGALNTEAFF.

The chain links TRBV12-3 or TRBV12-4 to TRBJ2-7; TCRdb gives TRBD1 as the D gene, but with no DNA this cannot be confirmed. The CDR3 consists of 13 residues. This chain's CDR3 is CASRGTGQYEQYF.

The chain joins TRBV28 to TRBJ2-7. Germline V gives CDR1 MDHEN, CDR2 SYDVKM. The CDR3 is made up of 11 amino acids. Here the CDR3 reads CASSVEDEQYF.

The chain combines TRBV7-9 with TRBJ1-1. Germline-derived CDR1 and CDR2 are SEHNR and FQNEAQ (reference sequence). CDR3 length: 13 amino acids. The CDR3: CASSPPGRTEAFF.

The chain has TRBV7-6 and TRBJ2-1; TCRdb gives TRBD1 as the D gene, but with no DNA this cannot be confirmed. The CDR3 extends over 12 amino acids. Germline V lookup: CDR1 SGHVS, CDR2 FNYEAQ. This CDR3 is CASSLPGQGGFF.

The CDR3 protein is CATSGRQHPDTQYF. V usage is TRBV15 and J usage is TRBJ2-3; the D call of TRBD1 rests on TCRdb alone, since no DNA is present to check it. CDR1 is LNHNV and CDR2 is YYDKDF in the germline V gene (reference sequence). CDR3 length equals 14 residues.